This T cell receptor beta chain stems from a study of OX40 agonist ivuxolimab in advanced cancers. Whole-study context: Patients received ivuxolimab, an agonistic anti-OX40 (CD134) antibody. The dose of intravenous ivuxolimab that patients received every 2 weeks ranged from 0.01 to 10 mg/kg.

The V segment lost 2 bases and the J segment 0 bases; nucleotides outside the gene matches: 8. The CDR3 is made up of 18 amino acids. CDR1 and CDR2 (germline): SGHNT, YENEEA. TCRdb keeps only in-frame clones here, not all; method: immunoSEQ multiplex PCR. The repertoire holds more than 80,000 clones, with 90% as singletons. The starting material was CD4+ or CD8+ T cells sorted from blood, obtained in a trial of the OX40 agonist ivuxolimab. This sequence originates from an adult with an advanced solid tumor such as melanoma, head and neck, liver or kidney cancer. This rearrangement joins TRBV11-3 to TRBJ2-3; 10 bases fit TRBD2. The CDR3 sequence: CASSLIPSGGRSTDTQYF. The CDR3 DNA reads as TGTGCCAGCAGCTTAATCCCTAGCGGGGGCCGGAGCACAGATACGCAGTATTTT.